Listed below are T cell receptor beta chains from one sample, sequenced in a study of blood T cell repertoires in COVID-19. Sequencing was performed with immunoSEQ multiplex PCR; in TCRdb, only in-frame clones are kept and a portion is missing. The sample lists around 140,000 clones; approximately 88% were seen once. The sequenced sample was peripheral blood. The receptors were gathered from a woman of 80 years or more with acute or convalescent COVID-19. Each CDR3 is given without its conserved first and last residue. A D gene is named only where the DNA matches it firmly.

>TRBV5-6|TRBD1
ASSSSTGVTGELF
>TRBV5-6|-
ASSLEGRGALTGYT
>TRBV9|-
ASSRSEKTYNEQF
>TRBV7-2|-
ASSLDGQVNSPLH
>TRBV2|-
ASSEVRGKISNQPQH
>TRBV5-1|-
ASSMGDRQSNTEAF
>TRBV10-3|-
AISEGANGETQY
>TRBV29-1|-
SVADSYSNQPQH
>TRBV27|TRBD1
ASSRQQAGGAAF
>TRBV29-1|-
SARRSGGETQY
>TRBV7-2|-
ASSALKNSPLH
>TRBV19|-
ASKIDGSSGNTIY
>TRBV25-1|-
ASSQAGSGANVLT
>TRBV13|TRBD2
ASSATSGNNEQF
>TRBV29-1|TRBD1
SVLLEGAEKLF
>TRBV30|-
AWSLGGLPSYEQY
>TRBV12-3/TRBV12-4|TRBD1
ASRRTGVNTIY
>TRBV15|-
ATSRDRGVATIY
>TRBV6-5|TRBD1
ASSYSPHRGTGELF
>TRBV11-2|-
ASSPSSYNSPLH
>TRBV7-2|-
ASSTFKVSYEQY
>TRBV5-1|-
ASSLAGNNYEQY
>TRBV19|-
ASSYSSPGTQY
>TRBV30|-
AWSAGTRGGELF
>TRBV30|-
AWTRSTSGNTIY
>TRBV30|-
AWSVLVGNSPLH
>TRBV5-8|-
ASSLGLGGPADTQY
>TRBV5-1|TRBD1
ASSLLSQGAVRTGELF
>TRBV10-3|-
AIRGDTEKAF
>TRBV6-2/TRBV6-3|-
ASSYNRGTPYNEQF
>TRBV5-1|TRBD2
ASSLEGLAYNEQF
>TRBV5-4|TRBD1
ASSFRDRGAYEQY
>TRBV18|-
ASSPPRGWAEAF
>TRBV7-8|TRBD1
ASSFQTGDQPQH
>TRBV14|TRBD1
ASSQDRGLVNTEAF
>TRBV6-5|TRBD1
ATRTGYSNTEAF
>TRBV11-2|-
ASSPSLGELYEQY
>TRBV5-1|TRBD1
ASSPSGTGFREQY
>TRBV29-1|TRBD1
SILPRTGGNTEAF
>TRBV5-1|-
ASSLGAANTGELF
>TRBV24-1|-
ATSARRLFGYGYT
>TRBV21-1|-
ASSKASGAYEQY
>TRBV6-2/TRBV6-3|TRBD1
ASSYPRTGWFETQY
>TRBV3-1/TRBV3-2|TRBD2
ASSQDLTSGGETQY